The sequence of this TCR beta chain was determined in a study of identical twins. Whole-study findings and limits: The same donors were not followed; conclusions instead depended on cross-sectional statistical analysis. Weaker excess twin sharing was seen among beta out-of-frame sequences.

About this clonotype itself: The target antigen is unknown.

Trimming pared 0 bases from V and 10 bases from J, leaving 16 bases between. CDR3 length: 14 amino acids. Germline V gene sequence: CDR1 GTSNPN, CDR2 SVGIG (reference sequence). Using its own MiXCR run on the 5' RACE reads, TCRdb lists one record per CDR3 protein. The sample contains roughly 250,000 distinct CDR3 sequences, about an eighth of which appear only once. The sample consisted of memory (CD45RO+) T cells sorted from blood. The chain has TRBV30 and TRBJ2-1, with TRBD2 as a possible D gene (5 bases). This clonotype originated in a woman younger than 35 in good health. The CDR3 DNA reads TGTGCCTGGAGTGTTAGCGTCGGGCACCGGGAGCAGTTCTTC. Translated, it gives CAWSVSVGHREQFF.